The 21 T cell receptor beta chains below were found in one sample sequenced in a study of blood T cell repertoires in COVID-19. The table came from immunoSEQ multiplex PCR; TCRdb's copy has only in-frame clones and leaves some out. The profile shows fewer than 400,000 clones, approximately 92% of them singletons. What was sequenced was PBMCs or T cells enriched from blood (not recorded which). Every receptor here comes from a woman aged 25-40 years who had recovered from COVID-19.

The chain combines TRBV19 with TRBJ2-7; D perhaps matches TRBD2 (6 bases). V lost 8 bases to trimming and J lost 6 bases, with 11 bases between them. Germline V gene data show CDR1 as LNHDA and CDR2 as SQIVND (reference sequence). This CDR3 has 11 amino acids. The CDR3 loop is CASGRGSEQYF. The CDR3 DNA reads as TGTGCCAGTGGTCGGGGGAGCGAGCAGTACTTC. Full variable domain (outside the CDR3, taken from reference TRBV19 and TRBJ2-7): DGGITQSPKYLFRKEGQNVTLSCEQNLNHDAMYWYRQDPGQGLRLIYYSQIVNDFQKGDIAEGYSVSREKKESFPLTVTSAQKNPTAFYLCASGRGSEQYFGPGTRLTVT.

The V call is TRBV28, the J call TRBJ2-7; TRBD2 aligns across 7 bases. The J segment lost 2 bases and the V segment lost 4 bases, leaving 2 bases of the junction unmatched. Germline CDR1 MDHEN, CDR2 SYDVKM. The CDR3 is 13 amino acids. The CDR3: CASSSAGAYEQYF. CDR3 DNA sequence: TGTGCCAGCAGTTCGGCGGGGGCCTACGAGCAGTACTTC.

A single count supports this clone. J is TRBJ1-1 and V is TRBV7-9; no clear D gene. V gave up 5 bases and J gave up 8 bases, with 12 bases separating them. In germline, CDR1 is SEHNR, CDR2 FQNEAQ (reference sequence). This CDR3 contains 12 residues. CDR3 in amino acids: CASSPRGGEAFF. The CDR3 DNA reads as TGTGCCAGCAGCCCCCGCGGCGGGGAAGCTTTCTTT.

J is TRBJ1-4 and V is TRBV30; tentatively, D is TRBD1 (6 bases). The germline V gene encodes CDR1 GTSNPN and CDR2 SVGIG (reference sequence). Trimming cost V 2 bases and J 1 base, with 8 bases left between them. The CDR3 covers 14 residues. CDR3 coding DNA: TGTGCCTGGAGTAAGGACAGAACTAATGAAAAACTGTTTTTT. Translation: CAWSKDRTNEKLFF.

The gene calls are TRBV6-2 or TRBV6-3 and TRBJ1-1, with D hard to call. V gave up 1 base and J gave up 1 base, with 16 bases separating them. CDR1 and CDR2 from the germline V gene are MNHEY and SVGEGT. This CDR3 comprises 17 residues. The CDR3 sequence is CASSYFEPRITNTEAFF. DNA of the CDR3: TGTGCCAGCAGTTACTTTGAGCCGCGGATTACGAACACTGAAGCTTTCTTT.

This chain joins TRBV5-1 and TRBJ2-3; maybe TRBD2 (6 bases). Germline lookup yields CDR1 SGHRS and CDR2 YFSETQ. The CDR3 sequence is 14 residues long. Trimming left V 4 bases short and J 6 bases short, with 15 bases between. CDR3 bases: TGCGCCAGCAGCAAGACTAGTTCAGCCGATACGCAGTATTTT. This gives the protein CASSKTSSADTQYF.

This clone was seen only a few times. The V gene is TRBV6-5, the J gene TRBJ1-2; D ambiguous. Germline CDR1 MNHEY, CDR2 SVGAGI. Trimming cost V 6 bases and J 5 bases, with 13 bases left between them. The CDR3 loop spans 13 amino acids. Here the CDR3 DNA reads TGTGCCAGCAGACCACAGATTACTTATGGCTACACCTTC. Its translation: CASRPQITYGYTF.

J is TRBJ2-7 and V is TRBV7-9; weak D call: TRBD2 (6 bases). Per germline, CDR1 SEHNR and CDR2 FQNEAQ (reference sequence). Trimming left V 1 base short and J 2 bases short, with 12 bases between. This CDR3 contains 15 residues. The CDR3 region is CASSLGGLATYEQYF. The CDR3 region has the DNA TGTGCCAGCAGCTTAGGGGGACTGGCCACCTACGAGCAGTACTTC.

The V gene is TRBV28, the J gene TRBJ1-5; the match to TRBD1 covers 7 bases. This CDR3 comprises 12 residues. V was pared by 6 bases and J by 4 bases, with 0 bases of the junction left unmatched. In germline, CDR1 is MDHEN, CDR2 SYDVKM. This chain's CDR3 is CASRTGNQPQHF. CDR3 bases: TGTGCCAGCAGGACAGGGAATCAGCCCCAGCATTTT. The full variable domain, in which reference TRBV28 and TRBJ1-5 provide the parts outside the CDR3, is DVKVTQSSRYLVKRTGEKVFLECVQDMDHENMFWYRQDPGLGLRLIYFSYDVKMKEKGDIPEGYSVSREKKERFSLILESASTNQTSMYLCASRTGNQPQHFGDGTRLSIL.

CDR3: CASSVDPGQGREQFF. The CDR3 DNA reads as TGTGCCAGCAGCGTAGATCCGGGACAGGGTAGGGAGCAGTTCTTC. The chain uses TRBV9 and TRBJ2-1, with 9 positions matching TRBD1. V dropped 0 bases and J dropped 10; count of bases not matched to a gene: 8. This CDR3 has 15 amino acids. CDR1 SGDLS and CDR2 YYNGEE come from the germline V gene.

The CDR3 nucleotides read TGTGCCAGCACCCCGGGAGGGTCCTTTACTGGTGGCTACACCTTC. This translates into CASTPGGSFTGGYTF. This sequence joins TRBV28 and TRBJ1-2, with D unclear. The length of the CDR3 is 15 residues. The germline V gene has CDR1 MDHEN and CDR2 SYDVKM. V was clipped by 7 bases and J by 7 bases, with 22 bases between them.

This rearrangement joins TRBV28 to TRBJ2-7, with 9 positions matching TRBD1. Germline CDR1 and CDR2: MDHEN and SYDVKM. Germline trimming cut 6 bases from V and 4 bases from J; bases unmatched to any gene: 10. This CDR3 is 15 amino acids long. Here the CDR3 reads CASRRKGQGFYEQYF. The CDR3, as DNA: TGTGCCAGCAGGAGGAAGGGACAGGGTTTTTACGAGCAGTACTTC.

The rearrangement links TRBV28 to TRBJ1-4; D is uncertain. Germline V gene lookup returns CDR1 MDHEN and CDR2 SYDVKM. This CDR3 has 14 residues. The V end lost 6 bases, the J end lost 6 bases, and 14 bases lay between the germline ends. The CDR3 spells CASSTEGSDEKLFF. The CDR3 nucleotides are TGTGCCAGCAGCACCGAAGGGAGTGATGAAAAACTGTTTTTT.

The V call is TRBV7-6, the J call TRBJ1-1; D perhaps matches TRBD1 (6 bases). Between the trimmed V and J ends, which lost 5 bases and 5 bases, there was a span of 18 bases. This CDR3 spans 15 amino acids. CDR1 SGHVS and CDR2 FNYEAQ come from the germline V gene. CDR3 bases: TGTGCCAGCAGCCCCTGGGAGCAGGGGTCAACTGAAGCTTTCTTT. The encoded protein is CASSPWEQGSTEAFF.

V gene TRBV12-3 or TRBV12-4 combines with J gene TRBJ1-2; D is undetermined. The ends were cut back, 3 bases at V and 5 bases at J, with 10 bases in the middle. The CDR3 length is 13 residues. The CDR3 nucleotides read TGTGCCAGCAGTTTGTCCGGGGTGTATGGCTACACCTTC. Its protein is CASSLSGVYGYTF.

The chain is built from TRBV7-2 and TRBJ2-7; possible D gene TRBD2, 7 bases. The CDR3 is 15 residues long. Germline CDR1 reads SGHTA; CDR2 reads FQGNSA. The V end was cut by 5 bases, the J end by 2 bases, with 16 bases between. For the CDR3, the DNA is TGTGCCAGCAGCCCTGGGACCGGGGGGCCCTACGAGCAGTACTTC. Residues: CASSPGTGGPYEQYF.

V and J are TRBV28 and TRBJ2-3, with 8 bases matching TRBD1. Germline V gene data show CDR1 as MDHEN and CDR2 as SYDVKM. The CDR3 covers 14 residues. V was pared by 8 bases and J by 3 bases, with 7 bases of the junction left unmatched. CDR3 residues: CASDETGVTDTQYF. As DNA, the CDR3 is TGTGCCAGCGACGAGACAGGGGTTACAGATACGCAGTATTTT.

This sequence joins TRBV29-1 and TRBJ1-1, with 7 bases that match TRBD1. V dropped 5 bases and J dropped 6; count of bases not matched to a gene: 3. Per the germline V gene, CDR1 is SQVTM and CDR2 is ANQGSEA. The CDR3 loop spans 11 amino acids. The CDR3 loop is CSVRQGPEAFF. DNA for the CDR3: TGCAGCGTTAGACAGGGCCCTGAAGCTTTCTTT.

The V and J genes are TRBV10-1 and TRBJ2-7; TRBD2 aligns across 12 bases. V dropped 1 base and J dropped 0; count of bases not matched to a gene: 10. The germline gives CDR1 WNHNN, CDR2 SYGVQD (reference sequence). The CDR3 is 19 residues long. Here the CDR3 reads CASSELGLAGIQGSYEQYF. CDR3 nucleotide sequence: TGCGCCAGCAGTGAGTTAGGACTAGCGGGGATCCAAGGCTCCTACGAGCAGTACTTC.

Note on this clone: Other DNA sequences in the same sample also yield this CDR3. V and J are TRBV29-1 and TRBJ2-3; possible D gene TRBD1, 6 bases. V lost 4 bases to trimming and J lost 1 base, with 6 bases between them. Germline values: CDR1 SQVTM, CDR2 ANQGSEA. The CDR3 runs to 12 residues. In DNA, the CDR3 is TGCAGCGTTGGACAGGGCACAGATACGCAGTATTTT. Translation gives CSVGQGTDTQYF.

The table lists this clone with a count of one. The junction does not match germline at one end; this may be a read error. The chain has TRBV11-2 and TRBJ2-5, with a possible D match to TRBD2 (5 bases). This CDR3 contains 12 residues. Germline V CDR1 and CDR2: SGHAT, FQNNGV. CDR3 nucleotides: TGTGCCAGCAGCCAAGGACTGGTTATCCCGGACTTC. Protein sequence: CASSQGLVIPDF.